A selection of T cell receptor beta chains follows, all from one sample in a study of PD-L1 blockade in urothelial cancer. Using immunoSEQ multiplex PCR, the repertoire was profiled, and TCRdb retains in-frame clones only, with some absent. The repertoire holds 35,000 to 45,000 clones, with about 89% as singletons. Here the sequenced sample was PBMCs, taken around atezolizumab (anti-PD-L1) treatment. These receptors originate from an older man with urothelial cancer. Each CDR3 is given with its conserved first and last residue. D genes are given only for firm matches. Clone size is not always given. Where it is, it says once, few, many or a class for expanded clones.

j_call | d_call | v_call | clone_size | cdr3_aa | cdr3_nt
TRBJ2-7 | TRBD2 | TRBV28 | - | CASRGAYEQYF | TGTGCCAGCCGGGGGGCCTACGAGCAGTACTTC
TRBJ2-3 | - | TRBV6-6 | - | CASCHGGLSTDTQYF | TGTGCCAGCTGTCACGGGGGGCTGAGTACAGATACGCAGTATTTT
TRBJ1-3 | - | TRBV19 | - | CASTDPGQLLSGNTIYF | TGTGCCAGTACCGACCCCGGACAGCTACTCTCTGGAAACACCATATATTTT
TRBJ2-7 | - | TRBV10-1 | once | CASSAAVSYEQYF | TGCGCCAGCAGTGCTGCGGTTTCCTACGAGCAGTACTTC
TRBJ1-1 | - | TRBV11-2 | few | CASNSGQTEAFF | TGTGCCAGCAACTCCGGACAGACTGAAGCTTTCTTT
TRBJ2-5 | TRBD1 | TRBV5-1 | - | CASSTHRGETQYF | TGCGCCAGCAGCACCCACAGGGGGGAGACCCAGTACTTC
TRBJ1-2 | TRBD1 | TRBV9 | - | CASSSGAGGAYYGYTF | TGTGCCAGCAGCTCCGGGGCAGGGGGCGCCTACTATGGCTACACCTTC
TRBJ2-5 | TRBD2 | TRBV10-1 | - | CASSGTSGSWETQYF | TGCGCCAGCAGTGGGACTAGCGGAAGCTGGGAGACCCAGTACTTC
TRBJ2-7 | - | TRBV7-2 | - | CASSPTLPLAIYEQYF | TGTGCCAGCAGCCCCACCCTGCCCCTAGCGATCTACGAGCAGTACTTC
TRBJ2-3 | TRBD2 | TRBV4-2 | - | CASSQHSGRTSTDTQYF | TGTGCCAGCAGCCAGCATAGCGGGCGCACTAGCACAGATACGCAGTATTTT
TRBJ2-5 | TRBD2 | TRBV6-4 | - | CASNTTSGQQETQYF | TGTGCCAGCAATACGACTAGCGGGCAACAAGAGACCCAGTACTTC
TRBJ2-2 | TRBD1 | TRBV7-3 | few | CASSVTGGVGTGELFF | TGTGCCAGCAGCGTAACAGGGGGCGTGGGGACCGGGGAGCTGTTTTTT
TRBJ2-7 | TRBD2 | TRBV6-4 | - | CASSDYPRCSGSYEQYF | TGTGCCAGCAGTGATTATCCTCGGTGTAGCGGGTCCTACGAGCAGTACTTC
TRBJ1-5 | TRBD1 | TRBV9 | - | CASSPGTGVRGNQPQHF | TGTGCCAGCAGCCCCGGGACAGGGGTGAGGGGCAATCAGCCCCAGCATTTT
TRBJ1-1 | TRBD1 | TRBV28 | - | CASIPAGGYTEAFF | TGTGCCAGCATCCCTGCAGGGGGCTACACTGAAGCTTTCTTT
TRBJ2-7 | - | TRBV7-9 | - | CASSLAPAYEQYF | TGTGCCAGCAGCTTAGCCCCGGCCTACGAGCAGTACTTC
TRBJ2-1 | TRBD2 | TRBV15 | - | CATSRGLAGASEQFF | TGTGCCACCAGCAGAGGACTAGCGGGAGCTAGTGAGCAGTTCTTC
TRBJ2-7 | TRBD1 | TRBV4-1 | - | CASSQGEGQGLYEQYF | TGCGCCAGCAGCCAAGGAGAGGGACAGGGGCTCTACGAGCAGTACTTC
TRBJ2-1 | TRBD2 | TRBV10-3 | once | CAIRPGLAGGDEQFF | TGTGCCATCAGACCAGGACTAGCGGGAGGCGATGAGCAGTTCTTC
TRBJ1-1 | TRBD1 | TRBV19 | - | CASSLTGGVTEAFF | TGTGCCAGTAGTCTGACAGGGGGGGTAACTGAAGCTTTCTTT
TRBJ1-5 | TRBD1 | TRBV7-8 | - | CASSLALTGGIGRPQHF | TGTGCCAGCAGCTTAGCGCTGACAGGGGGCATTGGACGGCCCCAGCATTTT
TRBJ1-2 | - | TRBV18 | - | CASSPSPGDYGYTF | TGTGCCAGCTCACCCTCGCCGGGGGACTATGGCTACACCTTC
TRBJ2-7 | - | TRBV5-6 | - | CASSLGFRGVDEQYF | TGTGCCAGCAGCTTGGGGTTCAGGGGGGTGGACGAGCAGTACTTC
TRBJ2-1 | - | TRBV29-1 | - | CSVAEMRHEQFF | TGCAGCGTTGCTGAGATGAGGCATGAGCAGTTCTTC
TRBJ1-5 | - | TRBV19 | - | CASSMAGVGQPQHF | TGTGCCAGTAGTATGGCAGGGGTGGGTCAGCCCCAGCATTTT
TRBJ2-2 | TRBD1 | TRBV28 | - | CASSLGQGPGELFF | TGTGCCAGCAGTTTGGGACAGGGCCCCGGGGAGCTGTTTTTT
TRBJ1-4 | - | TRBV5-5 | - | CASSLSGVTNEKLFF | TGTGCCAGCAGCTTGTCAGGGGTAACTAATGAAAAACTGTTTTTT
TRBJ2-6 | - | TRBV27 | - | CASSFGSGANVLTF | TGTGCCAGCAGTTTCGGCTCTGGGGCCAACGTCCTGACTTTC
TRBJ2-7 | TRBD1 | TRBV9 | - | CASSPGQGFYYEQYF | TGTGCCAGCAGTCCGGGACAGGGATTTTACTACGAGCAGTACTTC
TRBJ1-3 | - | TRBV5-3 | - | CARSFPTDSGNTIYF | TGTGCCAGAAGCTTTCCAACAGACTCTGGAAACACCATATATTTT
TRBJ1-1 | TRBD1 | TRBV5-4 | once | CASSPDGQGHTEAFF | TGTGCCAGCAGCCCCGATGGACAGGGACACACTGAAGCTTTCTTT
TRBJ2-2 | TRBD1 | TRBV18 | - | CASSPGQGRAGELFF | TGTGCCAGCTCACCCGGACAGGGGAGAGCCGGGGAGCTGTTTTTT
TRBJ1-1 | TRBD1 | TRBV27 | - | CASSSGTGGLWTEAFF | TGTGCCAGCAGTTCCGGGACAGGGGGCCTTTGGACTGAAGCTTTCTTT
TRBJ2-1 | - | TRBV7-2 | - | CASTRGRQGFNEQFF | TGTGCCAGCACACGAGGACGGCAGGGGTTCAATGAGCAGTTCTTC
TRBJ2-1 | TRBD1 | TRBV4-1 | - | CASSLGQGYSNEQFF | TGCGCCAGCAGCCTCGGACAGGGGTATAGTAATGAGCAGTTCTTC
TRBJ1-1 | TRBD1 | TRBV6-4 | - | CASSPTGVGTEAFF | TGTGCCAGCAGTCCTACAGGGGTAGGGACTGAAGCTTTCTTT
TRBJ1-5 | TRBD1 | TRBV27 | - | CASTSGTGGNQPQHF | TGTGCCAGCACCTCCGGGACAGGGGGTAATCAGCCCCAGCATTTT
TRBJ2-2 | - | TRBV6-4 | - | CASSERPTGGGELFF | TGTGCCAGCAGTGAGAGGCCTACGGGTGGCGGGGAGCTGTTTTTT
TRBJ1-1 | TRBD1 | TRBV18 | - | CASSQDRGNTEAFF | TGTGCCAGCTCACAGGACAGGGGTAACACTGAAGCTTTCTTT
TRBJ2-5 | TRBD2 | TRBV11-3 | - | CASSLEFLAGNLERETQYF | TGTGCCAGCAGCTTAGAATTCCTAGCGGGAAATCTGGAGAGAGAGACCCAGTACTTC
TRBJ2-5 | - | TRBV7-9 | - | CASSLGGKETQYF | TGTGCCAGCAGCTTAGGCGGGAAGGAGACCCAGTACTTC
TRBJ1-5 | TRBD1 | TRBV13 | - | CASSTGTGVQPQHF | TGTGCCAGCAGCACCGGGACAGGGGTCCAGCCCCAGCATTTT
TRBJ2-1 | - | TRBV19 | - | CASSISPSSYNEQFF | TGTGCCAGTAGTATTTCGCCGAGCTCCTACAATGAGCAGTTCTTC
TRBJ2-3 | TRBD2 | TRBV6-5 | - | CASSYGLAITDTQYF | TGTGCCAGCAGTTACGGACTAGCGATCACAGATACGCAGTATTTT
TRBJ2-1 | - | TRBV28 | - | CALQQGTEQFF | TGTGCGCTACAACAGGGTACTGAGCAGTTCTTC
TRBJ1-5 | - | TRBV29-1 | - | CSVDQGYNQPQHF | TGCAGCGTCGATCAGGGATACAATCAGCCCCAGCATTTT
TRBJ2-7 | - | TRBV10-2 | - | CASGTPPYEQYF | TGCGCCAGCGGGACTCCCCCCTACGAGCAGTACTTC
TRBJ2-1 | - | TRBV11-2 | - | CASRYKSLHFF | TGTGCCAGCAGATACAAAAGTTTGCATTTCTTC
TRBJ2-5 | - | TRBV6-1 | - | CASSEGLGGHQETQYF | TGTGCCAGCAGTGAAGGATTGGGGGGACACCAAGAGACCCAGTACTTC
TRBJ2-7 | - | TRBV6-1 | - | CASSATGHPLDEQYF | TGTGCCAGCAGTGCAACGGGACACCCCCTGGACGAGCAGTACTTC
TRBJ2-2 | TRBD1 | TRBV28 | once | CASSLFGTGDRELFF | TGTGCCAGCAGTTTATTCGGGACAGGGGACCGGGAGCTGTTTTTT
TRBJ2-5 | TRBD1 | TRBV6-5 | - | CASRRRQGVQETQYF | TGTGCCAGCAGGCGACGACAGGGGGTCCAAGAGACCCAGTACTTC
TRBJ2-7 | TRBD2 | TRBV28 | - | CASSFLGTRITYEQYF | TGTGCCAGCAGTTTCTTAGGGACTAGGATTACCTACGAGCAGTACTTC
TRBJ2-1 | - | TRBV15 | - | CATSSLDPSYNEQFF | TGTGCCACCAGCAGTCTAGACCCTTCCTACAATGAGCAGTTCTTC
TRBJ2-7 | TRBD2 | TRBV19 | - | CASSGGGIYEQYF | TGTGCCAGTAGTGGCGGGGGAATCTACGAGCAGTACTTC